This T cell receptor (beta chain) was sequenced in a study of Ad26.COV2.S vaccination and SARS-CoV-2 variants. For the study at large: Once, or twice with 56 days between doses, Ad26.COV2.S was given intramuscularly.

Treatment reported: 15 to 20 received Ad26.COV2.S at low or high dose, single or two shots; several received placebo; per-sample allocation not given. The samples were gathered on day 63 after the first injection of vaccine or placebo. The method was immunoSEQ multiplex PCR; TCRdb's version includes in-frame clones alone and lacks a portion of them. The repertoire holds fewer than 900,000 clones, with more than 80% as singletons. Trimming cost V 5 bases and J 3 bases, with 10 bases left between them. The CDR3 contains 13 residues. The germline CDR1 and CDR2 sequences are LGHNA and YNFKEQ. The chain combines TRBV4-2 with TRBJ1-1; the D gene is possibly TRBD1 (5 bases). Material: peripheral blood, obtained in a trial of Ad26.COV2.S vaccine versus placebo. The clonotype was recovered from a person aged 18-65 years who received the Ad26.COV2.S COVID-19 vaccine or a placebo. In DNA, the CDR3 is TGTGCCAGCAGCAGGGGACTGTACACTGAAGCTTTCTTT. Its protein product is CASSRGLYTEAFF.